This T cell receptor (beta chain) came from a study of T cells in placental villitis. Study results and caveats: Some captured T cells may have been decidual rather than villous, especially in controls. Median clonality was about 0.052 in villitis of unknown etiology placentae versus 0.006 in controls.

Sequencing used immunoSEQ v4. Produced via immunoSEQ multiplex PCR; TCRdb's table is partial and in-frame only. Seen here are 2,000 to 2,500 clones, 82% observed once, and the top ten hold roughly 9.8%. This CDR3 has 15 residues. CDR1 is MDHEN, CDR2 SYDVKM, per germline. V trimming: 5 bases; J trimming: 9 bases; junction bases outside the gene matches: 10. Details on this clone: What it binds is not known.

This sequence joins TRBV28 and TRBJ2-1; 10 nucleotides agree with TRBD2. This sequence originates from a human patient with villitis of unknown etiology; the placental T cells may come from both mother and fetus. Sequencing input: placental tissue containing maternal and fetal cells. This chain's CDR3 is CASSPSSGRTFEQFF. CDR3 bases: TGTGCCAGCAGTCCGTCTAGCGGGAGAACTTTTGAGCAGTTCTTC.